These 18 T cell receptor beta chains share one sample of origin, sequenced in a study of tissue T cells after allogeneic stem cell transplantation. Profiling relied on immunoSEQ multiplex PCR, and the TCRdb table lists in-frame clones only, not all of them. In the table there are thousands of clones, around 43% of which are singletons. As to time point: mouse harvest day 7 after allogeneic transplant. Tail vein injection delivered 10^7 T-cell-depleted bone marrow cells and 10^6 splenic CD5+ T cells. Specimen: skin. The source is a female BALB/c mouse given C57BL/6 T cells with graft-versus-host disease after an allogeneic hematopoietic cell transplant.

Concerning this clone itself: Mouse germline and gene names are used. The CDR3 is cut off 1 residue early in the read; its end comes from the germline J gene. The chain links TRBV3 to TRBJ2-4; TRBD2 matches at 8 bases. CDR1 is SNHLY and CDR2 is FYNGKV in the germline V gene (reference sequence). V lost 1 base, J lost 0 bases, and 0 bases stayed unmatched. The CDR3 spans 15 residues. CDR3 sequence: CASSLDWGSQNTLYF. CDR3 bases read: TGTGCCAGCAGCTTAGACTGGGGGAGTCAAAACACCTTGTAC.

On this clone: The germline and genes are mouse ones. With the read ending 1 residue before the CDR3 end, the germline J gene is used to fill in that end. The chain recombines TRBV13-2 with TRBJ2-4; TRBD2 might be the D (7 bases). V gave up 2 bases and J gave up 3 bases, with 10 bases separating them. This CDR3 is 14 amino acids long. The germline CDR1 and CDR2 sequences are NNHNN and SYGAGS (reference sequence). CDR3 DNA, as far as it was read: TGTGCCAGCGGTGAGGTGGGGGGCCAAAACACCTTGTAC. Protein sequence: CASGEVGGQNTLY. The whole CDR3 is CASGEVGGQNTLYF.

To note about this clone: Mouse gene names apply. Read coverage stops 1 residue before the CDR3 terminus; the germline J gene supplies the remainder. This chain joins TRBV26 and TRBJ2-3, with D unresolved. Per the germline V gene, CDR1 is KGHPV and CDR2 is FQNQEV (reference sequence). V lost 3 bases and J 0 bases, leaving 1 base between the germline ends. The CDR3 sequence is 12 residues long. The CDR3 region is CASSLSAETLYF. The DNA read from the CDR3 is TGTGCCAGCAGTCTAAGTGCAGAAACGCTGTAT.

Concerning this clone itself: Each gene name is a mouse one. The DNA ends 1 residue before the CDR3 does, and the rest of the CDR3 is filled in from the germline J gene. J is TRBJ1-1 and V is TRBV26; no reliable D call. The CDR3 spans 12 residues. Trimming pared 0 bases from V and 9 bases from J, leaving 8 bases between. Germline V gene lookup returns CDR1 KGHPV and CDR2 FQNQEV (reference sequence). The covered CDR3 bases are TGTGCCAGCAGTCTGTCGAAAGGGAAAGTCTTC. It encodes CASSLSKGKVF. From start to end, the CDR3 is CASSLSKGKVFF.

As to this clone: Mouse gene names and germline throughout. The missing CDR3 end, 1 residue past where the read stops, is filled in from the germline J gene. The rearrangement links TRBV3 to TRBJ2-2; no firm D call. Germline V gene data show CDR1 as SNHLY and CDR2 as FYNGKV (reference sequence). The V gene lost 4 bases and the J gene lost 0 bases, with 6 bases spanning the gap. The CDR3 extends over 14 amino acids. The CDR3 bases that were read are TGTGCCAGCAGCTCCAGCGCAAACACCGGGCAGCTCTAC. Protein product: CASSSSANTGQLY. The whole CDR3 sequence is CASSSSANTGQLYF.

Note on this clone: Germline and genes here are mouse. The CDR3 extends 1 residue past the end of the read, so its final part is completed from the germline J gene. V usage is TRBV15 and J usage is TRBJ2-4; D gene unclear. The V end was cut by 5 bases, the J end by 0 bases, with 6 bases between. CDR1 is SGHND, CDR2 FRSKSL, per germline. This CDR3 contains 13 residues. The CDR3 protein is CASSEGSQNTLYF. Incomplete CDR3 DNA: TGTGCCAGCAGTGAGGGTAGTCAAAACACCTTGTAC. Full variable domain (outside the CDR3, taken from reference TRBV15 and TRBJ2-4): DAGVTQTPRHEVAEKGQTIILKCEPVSGHNDLFWYRQTKIQGLELLSYFRSKSLMEDGGAFKDRFKAEMLNSSFSTLKIQPTEPKDSAVYLCASSEGSQNTLYFGAGTRLSVL.

Notes on this clone: Mouse gene names and germline throughout. The read terminates 1 residue before the CDR3 end, so the remaining end is supplied by the germline J gene. This sequence joins TRBV26 and TRBJ2-5; D remains unclear. Germline V gene sequence: CDR1 KGHPV, CDR2 FQNQEV (reference sequence). The CDR3 covers 14 residues. V lost 0 bases and J 0 bases, leaving 4 bases between the germline ends. Incomplete CDR3 DNA: TGTGCCAGCAGTCTGTCTGGGAACCAAGACACCCAGTAC. Protein: CASSLSGNQDTQY. The CDR3 in full is CASSLSGNQDTQYF.

A word on this clone: Germline and genes: mouse. Read coverage stops 1 residue before the CDR3 terminus; the germline J gene supplies the remainder. The chain joins TRBV23 to TRBJ2-2; the table's D call TRBD2 went unverified against the DNA. Germline CDR1 reads KGHTA; CDR2 reads FQNQQP. CDR3 size: 17 residues. The sequenced CDR3 bases are TGCTCCAGCAGTCAATCCTGGGGGGGAGAGGGCACCGGGCAGCTCTAC. This translates into CSSSQSWGGEGTGQLY. The whole CDR3 sequence reads CSSSQSWGGEGTGQLYF.

A remark on this clone: Each gene name is a mouse one. Sequencing ends 1 residue short of the CDR3 end; the germline J gene provides the rest. The chain has TRBV26 and TRBJ1-1; the D gene is possibly TRBD1 (6 bases). The CDR3 is 13 amino acids. V lost 4 bases and J lost 0, with 6 bases in between. Germline V gene sequence: CDR1 KGHPV, CDR2 FQNQEV (reference sequence). The CDR3 here is CASSRDTNTEVFF. The CDR3 bases that were read are TGTGCCAGCAGTCGGGACACAAACACAGAAGTCTTC.

To note about this clone: Gene names follow the mouse nomenclature. CDR3 DNA, as far as it was read: TGTGCCTGGAGTCTAGAGACAATTAACCAAGACACCCAGTAC. The encoded protein is CAWSLETINQDTQY. The whole CDR3 sequence reads CAWSLETINQDTQYF. The chain is built from TRBV31 and TRBJ2-5; no definite D call. Read data end 1 residue before the CDR3 end; the end is taken from the germline J gene. CDR3 length: 15 amino acids. V was pared by 0 bases and J by 0 bases, with 10 bases between. The germline V gene encodes CDR1 GKSSPN and CDR2 SITVG.

Worth noting for this clone: Germline and genes: mouse. The read finishes 1 residue shy of the CDR3 end, and the germline J gene is used to complete it. The V call is TRBV2, the J call TRBJ1-6, with D possibly matching TRBD1 (6 bases). TRBJ1-6 is identified as an open reading frame with a role that is uncertain. Germline V gives CDR1 LGHNA, CDR2 YSYQKL. Trimming took 0 bases from V and 7 from J, leaving 13 bases between them. CDR3 length: 16 residues. The DNA read from the CDR3 is TGTGCCAGCAGCCAAGATCTTGGGGGCGGGAATTCGCCCCTCTAC. Translated: CASSQDLGGGNSPLY. The full-length CDR3 reads as CASSQDLGGGNSPLYF.

A note on this clone: The genes are named according to mouse. This chain's CDR3 is CASSLGEGTEVFF. The covered CDR3 bases are TGTGCCAGCAGTTTAGGGGAGGGCACAGAAGTCTTC. V usage is TRBV15 and J usage is TRBJ1-1; unclear D gene. The read terminates 1 residue before the CDR3 end, so the remaining end is supplied by the germline J gene. Per the germline V gene, CDR1 is SGHND and CDR2 is FRSKSL. The CDR3 has 13 residues. V was cut by 1 base and J by 4 bases, with 7 bases left in between.

This clone was detected a few times. Any gene name here is a mouse gene name. The read terminates 1 residue before the CDR3 end, so the remaining end is supplied by the germline J gene. The rearrangement links TRBV2 to TRBJ1-2, with D maybe TRBD1 (5 bases). The V gene's germline CDR1 is LGHNA and CDR2 YSYQKL. The CDR3 contains 14 residues. V lost 4 bases to trimming and J lost 4 bases, with 13 bases between them. CDR3 loop: CASSPTGVGSDYTF. CDR3 DNA (partial): TGTGCCAGCAGCCCCACGGGGGTAGGCTCCGACTACACC.

As for this clone: Here the gene names and germline are mouse. Read sequence stops 1 residue before the CDR3 end, and the germline J gene provides the missing end. The V and J genes are TRBV26 and TRBJ1-1; TRBD1 aligns across 12 bases. This CDR3 region has 14 residues. Germline CDR1 and CDR2: KGHPV and FQNQEV (reference sequence). V shed 4 bases and J 6 bases; nucleotides not matched to a gene: 3. This CDR3 reads CASSRGQGAPEVFF. The covered CDR3 bases are TGTGCCAGCAGTCGGGGACAGGGGGCTCCAGAAGTCTTC.

A remark on this clone: Here the gene names and germline are mouse. The sequence runs out 1 residue before the end of the CDR3; the remainder is reconstructed from the germline J gene. The rearrangement joins TRBV12-1 to TRBJ2-3; possibly TRBD1 for D (6 bases). The CDR3 sequence is 13 residues long. Trimming took 2 bases from V and 1 from J, leaving 6 bases between them. CDR1 and CDR2 from the germline V gene are SGHSN and HYEKVE. CDR3 DNA (partial): TGTGCCAGCTCTCGACAGGGTGCAGAAACGCTGTAT. The encoded protein is CASSRQGAETLY. The entire CDR3 sequence reads CASSRQGAETLYF. Supplemented by reference TRBV12-1 and TRBJ2-3, the full variable domain reads DSGVVQSPRHIIKEKGGRSVLTCIPISGHSNVVWYQQTLGKELKFLIQHYEKVERDKGFLPSRFSVQQFDDYHSEMNMSALELEDSAMYFCASSRQGAETLYFGSGTRLTVL.

Regarding this clone: Here the gene names and germline are mouse. Coverage ceases 1 residue before the CDR3 finishes, and the germline J gene fills in the end. This chain joins TRBV23 and TRBJ1-1. Germline assignment: CDR1 KGHTA and CDR2 FQNQQP. The CDR3 spans 13 residues. The CDR3 DNA, read in part, is TGCTCCAGCAGTCAATCACGGAACACAGAAGTCTTC. The encoded protein is CSSSQSRNTEVF. The complete CDR3 reads CSSSQSRNTEVFF. Combining the CDR3 with reference TRBV23 and TRBJ1-1 gives the whole variable domain DAAVTQKPRYLIKMKGQEAEMKCIPEKGHTAVFWYQQKQSKELKFLIYFQNQQPLDQIDMVKERFSAVCPSSSLCSLGIRTCEAEDSALYLCSSSQSRNTEVFFGKGTRLTVV.

Worth noting for this clone: Genes and germline are mouse. The DNA ends 1 residue before the CDR3 does, and the rest of the CDR3 is filled in from the germline J gene. V is TRBV12-2 and J is TRBJ2-5; 13 bases line up with TRBD2. The J segment lost 5 bases and the V segment lost 0 bases, leaving 4 bases of the junction unmatched. The germline V gene encodes CDR1 SGHLS and CDR2 HYDKME. The CDR3 runs to 16 residues. The part of the CDR3 DNA that was read is TGTGCCAGCTCTCTCGGACTGGGGGGGCGCGGAGACACCCAGTAC. This gives the protein CASSLGLGGRGDTQY. The full CDR3 protein is CASSLGLGGRGDTQYF.

Only a few counts were recorded for this clone. Mouse names are used for the genes. The sequence runs out 1 residue before the end of the CDR3; the remainder is reconstructed from the germline J gene. This sequence joins TRBV15 and TRBJ2-7; the D gene is possibly TRBD1 (6 bases). Germline lookup yields CDR1 SGHND and CDR2 FRSKSL. The CDR3 runs 12 residues. Trimming left V 7 bases short and J 4 bases short, with 11 bases between. The CDR3 here is CASTKGQYEQYF. CDR3 bases read: TGTGCCAGCACCAAGGGACAATATGAACAGTAC.